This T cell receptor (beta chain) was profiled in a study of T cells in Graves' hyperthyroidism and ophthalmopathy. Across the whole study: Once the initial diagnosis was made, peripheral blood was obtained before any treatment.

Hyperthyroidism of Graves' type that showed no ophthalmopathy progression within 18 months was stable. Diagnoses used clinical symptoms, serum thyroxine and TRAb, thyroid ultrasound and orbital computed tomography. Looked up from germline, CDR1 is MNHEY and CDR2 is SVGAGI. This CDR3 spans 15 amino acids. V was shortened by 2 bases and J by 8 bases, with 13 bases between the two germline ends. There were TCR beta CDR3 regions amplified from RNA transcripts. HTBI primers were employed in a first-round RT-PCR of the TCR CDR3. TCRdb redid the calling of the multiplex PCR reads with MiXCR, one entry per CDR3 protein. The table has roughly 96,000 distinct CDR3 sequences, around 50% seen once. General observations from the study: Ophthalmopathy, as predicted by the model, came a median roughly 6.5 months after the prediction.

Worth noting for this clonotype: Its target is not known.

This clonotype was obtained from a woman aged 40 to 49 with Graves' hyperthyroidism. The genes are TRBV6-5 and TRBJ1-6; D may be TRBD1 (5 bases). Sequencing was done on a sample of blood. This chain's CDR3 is CASSYPRGGDSPLHF. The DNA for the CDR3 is TGTGCCAGCAGTTACCCCCGGGGAGGGGATTCACCCCTCCACTTT.